One and the same sample provided the 20 T cell receptor beta chains below, sequenced in a study of OX40 agonist ivuxolimab in advanced cancers. Clones were read by immunoSEQ multiplex PCR, and TCRdb kept only the in-frame ones, dropping some. The sample consists of around 56,000 clones, roughly 83% of them appearing once. The sample in question was CD4+ or CD8+ T cells sorted from blood, obtained in a trial of the OX40 agonist ivuxolimab. The receptors were gathered from an adult with an advanced solid tumor such as melanoma, head and neck, liver or kidney cancer.

The gene calls are TRBV29-1 and TRBJ2-2, with D tentatively TRBD2 (5 bases). V was clipped by 4 bases and J by 5 bases, with 14 bases between them. This CDR3 comprises 14 residues. Germline CDR1 is SQVTM and CDR2 is ANQGSEA. CDR3 sequence reads: CSVVGPGNTGELFF. The CDR3 region has the DNA TGCAGCGTTGTTGGCCCGGGAAATACCGGGGAGCTGTTTTTT.

This chain joins TRBV7-9 and TRBJ1-1; TRBD1 is a possible D gene (5 bases). The CDR3 has 15 amino acids. The V end was cut by 3 bases, the J end by 4 bases, with 15 bases between. CDR1 is SEHNR, CDR2 FQNEAQ, per germline (reference sequence). CDR3 nucleotides: TGTGCCAGCAGCTTGACCGGGACCATTGGCACTGAAGCTTTCTTT. Translated: CASSLTGTIGTEAFF.

Here the CDR3 reads CAISQGLAGIEQFF. CDR3 DNA sequence: TGTGCCATCAGTCAAGGACTAGCGGGAATTGAGCAGTTCTTC. The V and J genes are TRBV10-3 and TRBJ2-1; 12 nucleotides agree with TRBD2. The V and J ends lost 5 bases and 9 bases, in that order; junction bases with no gene match: 5. This CDR3 contains 14 residues. CDR1 is ENHRY and CDR2 is SYGVKD in the germline V gene.

This sequence joins TRBV4-1 and TRBJ2-7; no firm D call. Trimming stripped 4 bases from V and 0 bases from J, with 16 bases between. The CDR3 covers 16 residues. The germline V gene has CDR1 MGHRA and CDR2 YSYEKL. DNA for the CDR3: TGCGCCAGCAGCCGGTCTATATTACCCCTCTCCTACGAGCAGTACTTC. Translated, it gives CASSRSILPLSYEQYF.

The chain is built from TRBV7-2 and TRBJ2-7, with D unresolved. The CDR3 runs 15 residues. In germline, CDR1 is SGHTA, CDR2 FQGNSA. V lost 5 bases, J lost 2 bases, and 16 bases lay in between. The CDR3 protein is CASSQKVHTPYEQYF. The CDR3, as DNA: TGTGCCAGCAGCCAAAAGGTCCACACACCCTACGAGCAGTACTTC.

There are a few counts of this clone. V and J are TRBV9 and TRBJ1-1, with D unresolved. CDR1 and CDR2 from the germline V gene are SGDLS and YYNGEE. V lost 4 bases and J lost 3, with 13 bases in between. The CDR3 loop spans 14 amino acids. The CDR3: CASSRGVRDTEAFF. CDR3 in DNA: TGTGCCAGCAGCCGCGGGGTTCGGGACACTGAAGCTTTCTTT.

This chain links TRBV28 with TRBJ1-2; D not resolved. This CDR3 comprises 15 residues. V dropped 7 bases and J dropped 1 base, with 16 bases sitting between them. Looked up from germline, CDR1 is MDHEN and CDR2 is SYDVKM. The CDR3 bases are TGTGCCAGCACACCCACGGCTAACTATAACTATGGCTACACCTTC. It translates to CASTPTANYNYGYTF.

This clone was observed once. The chain recombines TRBV10-3 with TRBJ2-1; a possible D gene is TRBD2 (5 bases). This CDR3 has 16 amino acids. V was pared by 4 bases and J by 2 bases, with 15 bases between. From germline, CDR1 is ENHRY and CDR2 SYGVKD. The CDR3 here is CAISGGLAITYNEQFF. The CDR3, as DNA: TGTGCCATCAGTGGAGGGCTAGCAATCACCTACAATGAGCAGTTCTTC.

The sample holds one count of this clone. The chain combines TRBV5-4 with TRBJ2-7; the D gene is possibly TRBD2 (6 bases). Germline-derived CDR1 and CDR2 are SGHNT and YYREEE (reference sequence). This CDR3 has 14 amino acids. V gave up 4 bases and J gave up 6 bases, with 17 bases separating them. The CDR3 DNA sequence: TGTGCCAGCAGCCCGCGTGGGACTCCTGGCGAGCAGTACTTC. Its translation: CASSPRGTPGEQYF.

The J gene is TRBJ2-5, the V gene TRBV6-1; D may be TRBD1 (5 bases). V lost 6 bases to trimming and J lost 1 base, with 12 bases between them. This CDR3 region has 14 residues. Germline CDR1 and CDR2: MNHNS and SASEGT. The CDR3 region has the DNA TGTGCCAGCAGGATCGGACATCTCCAAGAGACCCAGTACTTC. This translates into CASRIGHLQETQYF.

The CDR3 loop is CASSLGSYEQYF. The CDR3 DNA follows: TGTGCCAGCAGCTTAGGATCCTACGAGCAGTACTTC. This chain joins TRBV7-9 and TRBJ2-5; D unclear. The J call is in doubt because the DNA end fits TRBJ2-7 better. This CDR3 region has 12 residues. The germline V gene has CDR1 SEHNR and CDR2 FQNEAQ (reference sequence).

V and J are TRBV7-9 and TRBJ2-3, with 8 nucleotides matching TRBD2. In germline, CDR1 is SEHNR, CDR2 FQNEAQ (reference sequence). The CDR3 is 15 residues long. The V gene end was trimmed by 2 bases and the J gene end by 7 bases; junction bases not matched to a gene: 8. Here the CDR3 reads CASSLIREGLYTQYF. CDR3 DNA sequence: TGTGCCAGCAGCTTAATCCGGGAGGGCCTGTATACGCAGTATTTT.

J is TRBJ1-2 and V is TRBV4-1; TRBD1 aligns across 9 bases. CDR1 MGHRA and CDR2 YSYEKL come from the germline V gene. The CDR3 has 15 residues. V lost 0 bases and J lost 5; bases outside the gene matches: 4. Here the CDR3 DNA reads TGCGCCAGCAGCCAAGAGACCGGGACAGGGTATGGCTACACCTTC. This gives the protein CASSQETGTGYGYTF.

Only one count was recorded for this clone. The chain has TRBV19 and TRBJ1-5; 7 nucleotides align to TRBD1. V trimming: 2 bases; J trimming: 4 bases; junction bases outside the gene matches: 8. CDR1 is LNHDA, CDR2 SQIVND, per germline (reference sequence). CDR3 size: 16 residues. The CDR3 is CASSITDRSLNQPQHF. CDR3 sequence (DNA): TGTGCCAGTAGTATAACGGACAGGTCCCTGAATCAGCCCCAGCATTTT.

The V and J genes are TRBV2 and TRBJ2-3; D perhaps matches TRBD1 (5 bases). The CDR3 runs 14 residues. The germline V gene encodes CDR1 SNHLY and CDR2 FYNNEI. The V end lost 5 bases, the J end lost 4 bases, and 13 bases lay between the germline ends. The CDR3 nucleotides are TGTGCCAGCAGTATTCAGGGAAGGGCAGATACGCAGTATTTT. This translates into CASSIQGRADTQYF. The full variable domain, rest sourced from reference TRBV2 and TRBJ2-3, is EPEVTQTPSHQVTQMGQEVILRCVPISNHLYFYWYRQILGQKVEFLVSFYNNEISEKSEIFDDQFSVERPDGSNFTLKIRSTKLEDSAMYFCASSIQGRADTQYFGPGTRLTVL.

This chain uses TRBV29-1 with TRBJ2-7; 8 nucleotides agree with TRBD2. The CDR3 extends over 14 amino acids. Germline V gives CDR1 SQVTM, CDR2 ANQGSEA. V gave up 4 bases and J gave up 6 bases; unmatched junction bases: 11. The CDR3 here is CSVVLGRGASEQYF. The CDR3 coding sequence is TGCAGCGTTGTTTTAGGGCGGGGGGCAAGCGAGCAGTACTTC.

This chain joins TRBV5-6 and TRBJ1-5; no firm D call. Germline V lookup: CDR1 SGHDT, CDR2 YYEEEE. CDR3 length equals 16 residues. V was shortened by 0 bases and J by 3 bases, with 13 bases between the two germline ends. In nucleotides, the CDR3 is TGTGCCAGCAGCTTGGGTTACCGGGCCGTCAATCAGCCCCAGCATTTT. It translates to CASSLGYRAVNQPQHF.

The sample holds a few counts of this clone. This sequence joins TRBV10-3 and TRBJ2-7, with 11 bases matching TRBD2. Germline CDR1 and CDR2: ENHRY and SYGVKD. Germline trimming cut 6 bases from V and 0 bases from J; bases unmatched to any gene: 1. The CDR3 sequence is 14 residues long. For the CDR3, the DNA is TGTGCCATCAGGGGACTAGCGGACTCCTACGAGCAGTACTTC. Amino acid sequence: CAIRGLADSYEQYF.

This chain uses TRBV27 with TRBJ1-2; no clear D. CDR1 is MNHEY and CDR2 is SMNVEV in the germline V gene (reference sequence). V lost 5 bases to trimming and J lost 6 bases, with 25 bases between them. This CDR3 contains 17 residues. CDR3 loop: CASSLSKSALSSDGYTF. CDR3 DNA: TGTGCCAGCAGTCTCAGTAAATCCGCTCTCTCCTCGGATGGCTACACCTTC.

This clone was seen a few times. V is TRBV19 and J is TRBJ1-3; no clear D gene. This CDR3 contains 14 residues. The germline V gene has CDR1 LNHDA and CDR2 SQIVND (reference sequence). Deletions cut 3 bases from V and 0 bases from J, with 6 bases between. The CDR3 DNA reads TGTGCCAGTAGTATCAGCGACTCTGGAAACACCATATATTTT. This gives the protein CASSISDSGNTIYF.